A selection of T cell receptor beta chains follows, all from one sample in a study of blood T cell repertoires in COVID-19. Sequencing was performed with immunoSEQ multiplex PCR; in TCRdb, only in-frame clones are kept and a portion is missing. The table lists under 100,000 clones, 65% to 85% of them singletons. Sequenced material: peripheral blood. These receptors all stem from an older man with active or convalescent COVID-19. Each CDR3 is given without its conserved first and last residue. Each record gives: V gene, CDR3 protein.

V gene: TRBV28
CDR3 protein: ASSLYTGAFNSPLH

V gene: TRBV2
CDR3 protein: ASTLADTQY

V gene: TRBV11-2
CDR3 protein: ASSAQGSRDTQY

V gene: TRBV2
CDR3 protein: ASRNPGGKVEAF

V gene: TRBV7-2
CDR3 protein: ASSLARPPNSPLH

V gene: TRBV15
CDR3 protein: ATSSGGGIIQY

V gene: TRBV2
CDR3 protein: ASSEGSHWTEAF

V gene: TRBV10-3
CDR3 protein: ANQQEGRTGELF

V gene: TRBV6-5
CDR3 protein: ASSYSSGNEKLF

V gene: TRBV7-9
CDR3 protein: ASSFQYQNSPLH

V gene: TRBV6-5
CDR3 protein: ASSSTGGTEAF

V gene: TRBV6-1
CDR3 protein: ASSERQVNEQF

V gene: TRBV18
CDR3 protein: ASSPGTVYGYT

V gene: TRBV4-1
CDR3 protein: ASSRGTGRTGELF

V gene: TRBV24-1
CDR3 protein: ATSVHSPGGQF

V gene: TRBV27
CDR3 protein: ASSPRQGWTEAF

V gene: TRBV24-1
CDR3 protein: ATSDSDLTNTEAF

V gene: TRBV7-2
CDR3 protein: ASSLSGATYGYT